Following are 16 T cell receptor beta chains from one sample sequenced in a study of identical twins. TCRdb re-called the 5' RACE reads through MiXCR, storing one row per CDR3 protein. The sample contains about 720,000 distinct CDR3 sequences, 15% to 20% of which appear only once. In addition, the sample was reused for a study of T cells expressing NK-cell markers.

What was sequenced was PBMCs. These receptors were taken from a woman aged 18-35 years in good health.

The chain links TRBV9 to TRBJ1-6; TRBD1 might be the D (5 bases). This CDR3 region has 15 residues. The germline CDR1 and CDR2 sequences are SGDLS and YYNGEE. Trimming took 0 bases from V and 7 from J, leaving 11 bases between them. CDR3 sequence (DNA): TGTGCCAGCAGCGTAGCTCAGGGTCCGAATTCACCCCTCCACTTT. Translation gives CASSVAQGPNSPLHF.

This clonotype was recorded a few times. This chain links TRBV12-3 or TRBV12-4 with TRBJ2-7, with TRBD2 matching 15 bases. V shed 6 bases, J shed 1 base, and the junction held 7 bases outside the gene matches. This CDR3 has 17 amino acids. The CDR3 region has the DNA TGTGCCAGCAGCAGGACTAGCGGGGGGGTAGGTTCCTACGAGCAGTACTTC. Its protein product is CASSRTSGGVGSYEQYF.

This clonotype has just a few counts. CDR3 nucleotides: TGTGCCAGCAGCGTAGCACAGGGGCAAGAGACCCAGTACTTC. It yields the protein CASSVAQGQETQYF. The chain recombines TRBV9 with TRBJ2-5; 7 bases map to TRBD1. The CDR3 is 14 amino acids. V dropped 0 bases and J dropped 2; count of bases not matched to a gene: 1. The V gene's germline CDR1 is SGDLS and CDR2 YYNGEE.

The gene calls are TRBV21-1 and TRBJ1-5. TRBV21-1 is recorded as a pseudogene. The CDR3 contains 15 residues. In nucleotides, the CDR3 is TGTGCCAGCAGTAGAAATATGGCAGGCGATCAGCCCCAGCATTTT. Encoded protein: CASSRNMAGDQPQHF.

The chain carries TRBV12-3 or TRBV12-4 and TRBJ2-3; 9 bases are a match to TRBD1. V was pared by 11 bases and J by 3 bases, with 3 bases of the junction left unmatched. The CDR3 has 12 amino acids. In DNA form, the CDR3 reads TGTGCCGTGGACAGGGGTACAGATACGCAGTATTTT. It translates to CAVDRGTDTQYF.

This clonotype was detected only a few times. J is TRBJ2-7 and V is TRBV7-9; perhaps TRBD1 as D (5 bases). The ends were cut back, 5 bases at V and 6 bases at J, with 20 bases in the middle. CDR1 is SEHNR, CDR2 FQNEAQ, per germline (reference sequence). This CDR3 comprises 15 residues. As DNA, the CDR3 is TGTGCCAGCAGCCCAGTGGTCCAGGGATGGGCCGAGCAGTACTTC. Amino acid sequence: CASSPVVQGWAEQYF.

This clonotype has only a few counts. CDR3 bases: TGCAGAGCGGGCGGCAATGAGCAGTTCTTC. Encoded protein: CRAGGNEQFF. The chain is built from TRBV20-1 and TRBJ2-1; weak D call: TRBD2 (6 bases). The CDR3 covers 10 residues. CDR1 and CDR2 (germline): DFQATT, SNEGSKA (reference sequence).

This chain joins TRBV4-1 and TRBJ2-5; the D is unclear. Germline CDR1 MGHRA, CDR2 YSYEKL. This CDR3 has 13 residues. The germline V and J ends were trimmed by 4 bases and 5 bases, with 11 bases remaining between them. CDR3 sequence: CASSLTRPETQYF. The CDR3 bases are TGCGCCAGCAGCCTGACTCGGCCGGAGACCCAGTACTTC.

The V and J genes are TRBV7-9 and TRBJ2-1; 10 bases fit TRBD2. CDR1 is SEHNR and CDR2 is FQNEAQ in the germline V gene (reference sequence). The length of the CDR3 is 14 residues. The J segment lost 6 bases and the V segment lost 5 bases, leaving 4 bases of the junction unmatched. In DNA form, the CDR3 reads TGTGCCAGCAGCAACTCTAGCGGGAGCAATGAGCAGTTCTTC. It encodes CASSNSSGSNEQFF.

This clonotype turned up a few times. This chain connects TRBV5-1 to TRBJ2-1; D uncertain. The CDR3 extends over 15 amino acids. CDR1 and CDR2 from the germline V gene are SGHRS and YFSETQ. With 2 bases removed from V and 1 base from J, the gap between germline ends came to 10 bases. In nucleotides, the CDR3 is TGCGCCAGCAGCTTTTCAGTATGGTCCTACAATGAGCAGTTCTTC. It is translated as CASSFSVWSYNEQFF.

This CDR3 is CASSPGLRVYEQYF. DNA of the CDR3: TGTGCCAGCAGCCCGGGACTCCGAGTCTACGAGCAGTACTTC. The J gene is TRBJ2-7, the V gene TRBV7-2; maybe TRBD2 (6 bases). This CDR3 comprises 14 residues. Germline V gives CDR1 SGHTA, CDR2 FQGNSA. Trimming pared 5 bases from V and 3 bases from J, leaving 14 bases between.

This clonotype was observed a handful of times. The chain has TRBV12-3 or TRBV12-4 and TRBJ1-2; perhaps TRBD1 as D (6 bases). V was clipped by 5 bases and J by 0 bases, with 13 bases between them. This CDR3 comprises 15 residues. The CDR3 loop is CASSETGPANYGYTF. The CDR3 DNA reads TGTGCCAGCAGTGAAACAGGGCCGGCTAACTATGGCTACACCTTC.

The chain joins TRBV4-1 to TRBJ2-1, with 11 bases fitting TRBD2. The CDR3 runs 17 residues. Germline V gene sequence: CDR1 MGHRA, CDR2 YSYEKL. V gave up 5 bases and J gave up 0 bases; unmatched junction bases: 6. This chain's CDR3 is CASSTRLAGNSYNEQFF. CDR3 in DNA: TGCGCCAGCAGCACCCGACTAGCGGGAAACTCCTACAATGAGCAGTTCTTC.

The gene calls are TRBV5-5 and TRBJ2-7, with 8 positions matching TRBD2. The CDR3 contains 15 residues. CDR1 SGHKS and CDR2 YYEKEE come from the germline V gene (reference sequence). Trimming cost V 4 bases and J 2 bases; bases outside gene matches: 8. CDR3 in amino acids: CASSQTSGYTYEQYF. CDR3 coding DNA: TGTGCCAGCAGCCAAACTAGCGGTTATACCTACGAGCAGTACTTC.

The CDR3 region is CASSPTARVQETQYF. CDR3 nucleotide sequence: TGTGCCAGCAGCCCAACAGCCAGGGTACAAGAGACCCAGTACTTC. The rearrangement joins TRBV5-5 to TRBJ2-5, with D possibly TRBD1 on 5 matching bases. The germline V gene has CDR1 SGHKS and CDR2 YYEKEE (reference sequence). The ends were cut back, 4 bases at V and 2 bases at J, with 15 bases in the middle. The CDR3 extends over 15 amino acids.

The CDR3 region has the DNA TGTGCCTGGACAAGGACAGGGCTGCAAGCTTTCTTT. This translates into CAWTRTGLQAFF. The J gene is TRBJ1-1, the V gene TRBV30, with 8 bases identical to TRBD1. Per germline, CDR1 GTSNPN and CDR2 SVGIG (reference sequence). The CDR3 spans 12 residues. J was trimmed by 9 bases and V by 4 bases; bases with no gene match: 7.